These 27 T cell receptor beta chains were sequenced from one sample in a study of control samples from healthy donors and cancer patients. The protocol was immunoSEQ multiplex PCR, while the TCRdb copy is restricted to in-frame clones and leaves out a portion. In the table there are about 150,000 clones, about 89% of which are singletons. Sequenced: blood. Receptor source: a man aged 30 to 39 in good health.

The CDR3 loop reads CASSWVGGNEQYF. DNA of the CDR3: TGTGCCAGCAGCTGGGTGGGTGGGAACGAGCAGTACTTC. This chain uses TRBV5-4 with TRBJ2-7; D unresolved. Germline-derived CDR1 and CDR2 are SGHNT and YYREEE (reference sequence). This CDR3 spans 13 amino acids. V lost 3 bases and J lost 5, with 12 bases in between. Supplemented by reference TRBV5-4 and TRBJ2-7, the full variable domain reads ETGVTQSPTHLIKTRGQQVTLRCSSQSGHNTVSWYQQALGQGPQFIFQYYREEENGRGNFPPRFSGLQFPNYSSELNVNALELDDSALYLCASSWVGGNEQYFGPGTRLTVT.

The rearrangement joins TRBV5-5 to TRBJ1-4, with D perhaps TRBD1 (6 bases). The V end lost 0 bases, the J end lost 4 bases, and 10 bases lay between the germline ends. CDR3 length: 15 residues. Germline CDR1 and CDR2: SGHKS and YYEKEE (reference sequence). The CDR3 bases are TGTGCCAGCAGCTTGGTAACAGGGTATAATGAAAAACTGTTTTTT. Its protein product is CASSLVTGYNEKLFF. The full variable domain, in which reference TRBV5-5 and TRBJ1-4 provide the parts outside the CDR3, is DAGVTQSPTHLIKTRGQQVTLRCSPISGHKSVSWYQQVLGQGPQFIFQYYEKEERGRGNFPDRFSARQFPNYSSELNVNALLLGDSALYLCASSLVTGYNEKLFFGSGTQLSVL.

The chain employs TRBV3-1 (or the pseudogene TRBV3-2) and TRBJ1-1, with D possibly TRBD1 on 6 matching bases. Germline V lookup: CDR1 LGHDT, CDR2 YNNKEL (reference sequence). The CDR3 runs to 11 residues. Trimming pared 3 bases from V and 11 bases from J, leaving 10 bases between. The CDR3 nucleotides are TGTGCCAGCAGCCATAAGGGGGAGGCTTTCTTT. Protein sequence: CASSHKGEAFF.

V gene TRBV29-1 combines with J gene TRBJ1-5; D remains unclear. V was cut by 4 bases and J by 0 bases, with 7 bases left in between. This CDR3 has 13 residues. Germline assignment: CDR1 SQVTM and CDR2 ANQGSEA. The CDR3 sequence: CSVVENSNQPQHF. Written as DNA, the CDR3 is TGCAGCGTTGTTGAGAATAGCAATCAGCCCCAGCATTTT.

The CDR3, as DNA: TGTGCCAGCAGCCCAACCAAAGGGATTGGAAACACCATATATTTT. It specifies CASSPTKGIGNTIYF. The rearrangement uses TRBV11-2 and TRBJ1-3; D remains unclear. Germline V gene lookup returns CDR1 SGHAT and CDR2 FQNNGV. This CDR3 is built from 15 residues. Trimming stripped 5 bases from V and 3 bases from J, with 14 bases between.

The rearrangement uses TRBV7-6 and TRBJ2-3; 7 bases agree with TRBD1. The CDR3 is 16 residues long. Germline V gives CDR1 SGHVS, CDR2 FNYEAQ. V dropped 5 bases and J dropped 3; count of bases not matched to a gene: 11. The CDR3 DNA reads TGTGCCAGCAGCAAGGGACAGCCCCTTGGGACAGATACGCAGTATTTT. Amino acid sequence: CASSKGQPLGTDTQYF. The full variable domain, in which reference TRBV7-6 and TRBJ2-3 provide the parts outside the CDR3, is GAGVSQSPRYKVTKRGQDVALRCDPISGHVSLYWYRQALGQGPEFLTYFNYEAQQDKSGLPNDRFSAERPEGSISTLTIQRTEQRDSAMYRCASSKGQPLGTDTQYFGPGTRLTVL.

The chain couples TRBV2 to TRBJ2-4, with TRBD1 matching over 8 bases. In germline, CDR1 is SNHLY, CDR2 FYNNEI. The V gene end was trimmed by 6 bases and the J gene end by 11 bases; junction bases not matched to a gene: 9. The CDR3 extends over 13 amino acids. The CDR3 is CASRATGEWLQYF. CDR3 coding DNA: TGTGCCAGCAGAGCGACAGGGGAATGGCTTCAGTACTTC. Full variable domain (missing parts from reference TRBV2 and TRBJ2-4): EPEVTQTPSHQVTQMGQEVILRCVPISNHLYFYWYRQILGQKVEFLVSFYNNEISEKSEIFDDQFSVERPDGSNFTLKIRSTKLEDSAMYFCASRATGEWLQYFGAGTRLSVL.

The chain combines TRBV18 with TRBJ2-1; tentatively, D is TRBD1 (6 bases). In germline, CDR1 is KGHSH, CDR2 LQKENI. Trimming stripped 3 bases from V and 2 bases from J, with 20 bases between. This CDR3 has 18 amino acids. The CDR3 bases are TGTGCCAGCTCACCCGGGTCCCGACCAGGGGTGGCCTACAATGAGCAGTTCTTC. This encodes CASSPGSRPGVAYNEQFF.

The chain combines TRBV27 with TRBJ2-2; a weak D match, TRBD1 (5 bases). This CDR3 has 14 amino acids. Germline loops: CDR1 MNHEY, CDR2 SMNVEV (reference sequence). V gave up 8 bases and J gave up 0 bases, with 10 bases separating them. The CDR3 DNA is TGTGCCAGCTCAGCAGGGACGAACACCGGGGAGCTGTTTTTT. It translates to CASSAGTNTGELFF.

This sequence joins TRBV6-1 and TRBJ1-6; the match to TRBD1 covers 9 bases. In germline, CDR1 is MNHNS, CDR2 SASEGT. The CDR3 runs to 16 residues. After removal of 3 bases from V and 10 bases from J, the junction contained 10 bases not matched to a gene. The CDR3 DNA reads TGTGCCAGCAGTGATCGGACGGGACAGGGTCTCTCACCCCTCCACTTT. Translated, it gives CASSDRTGQGLSPLHF.

The chain is built from TRBV6-6 and TRBJ1-5; no clear D. V dropped 4 bases and J dropped 0 bases, with 10 bases sitting between them. The CDR3 sequence is 15 residues long. The germline CDR1 and CDR2 sequences are MNHNY and SVGAGI (reference sequence). The chain's CDR3 is CASSFLGNSNQPQHF. The CDR3 bases are TGTGCCAGCAGTTTCCTTGGGAATAGCAATCAGCCCCAGCATTTT.

Concerning this clone itself: The sample holds other DNA sequences that translate to the same CDR3. The chain joins TRBV27 to TRBJ1-1; D might be TRBD1 (5 bases). This CDR3 comprises 13 residues. In germline, CDR1 is MNHEY, CDR2 SMNVEV (reference sequence). With 3 bases removed from V and 5 bases from J, the gap between germline ends came to 10 bases. The CDR3 region has the DNA TGTGCCAGCAGTTTGGGGGAGGGGACTGAAGCTTTCTTT. Translation gives CASSLGEGTEAFF.

Comment on this clone: One end of the junction is discordant with germline, which a read error may explain. V and J are TRBV24-1 and TRBJ2-1, with D maybe TRBD2 (5 bases). CDR3 length: 12 residues. The germline V gene encodes CDR1 KGHDR and CDR2 SFDVKD. The CDR3 DNA follows: TGTGCCACCAGTGATTTCCCACTAGACCTGGTCTTC. This translates into CATSDFPLDLVF.

The V gene is TRBV6-5, the J gene TRBJ2-7, with D unresolved. CDR3 length equals 15 residues. V was shortened by 6 bases and J by 1 base, with 16 bases between the two germline ends. CDR1 MNHEY and CDR2 SVGAGI come from the germline V gene. The CDR3 region has the DNA TGTGCCAGCAGGACGGACGGAAGAATATCCTACGAGCAGTACTTC. Translating it yields CASRTDGRISYEQYF.

V usage is TRBV6-5 and J usage is TRBJ1-6, with a possible D match to TRBD1 (6 bases). V lost 5 bases and J 9 bases, leaving 8 bases between the germline ends. Germline lookup yields CDR1 MNHEY and CDR2 SVGAGI. The CDR3 spans 12 residues. In nucleotides, the CDR3 is TGTGCCAGCAGTCCGGACAGTTCACCCCTCCACTTT. Translation gives CASSPDSSPLHF.

This clone has just one count. The rearrangement uses TRBV4-3 and TRBJ2-4; the D gene is possibly TRBD1 (6 bases). Trimming removed 0 bases from V and 1 base from J, with 10 bases in between. The CDR3 sequence is 16 residues long. The germline CDR1 and CDR2 sequences are LGHNA and YSLEER. The CDR3 here is CASSQDLGAAKNIQYF. Here the CDR3 DNA reads TGCGCCAGCAGCCAAGATTTGGGGGCGGCCAAAAACATTCAGTACTTC.

The chain combines TRBV27 with TRBJ2-7; tentative D call: TRBD1 (5 bases). This CDR3 is built from 13 residues. The V end was cut by 5 bases, the J end by 3 bases, with 11 bases between. Germline-derived CDR1 and CDR2 are MNHEY and SMNVEV (reference sequence). CDR3 sequence (DNA): TGTGCCAGCAGTATAAGCGACAGCTACGAGCAGTACTTC. It specifies CASSISDSYEQYF.

The chain couples TRBV5-1 to TRBJ1-1, with TRBD1 matching 10 bases. The CDR3 is 15 amino acids. Germline V gives CDR1 SGHRS, CDR2 YFSETQ. Trimming cost V 4 bases and J 4 bases; bases outside gene matches: 7. The CDR3 sequence is CASSDRGREGTEAFF. DNA for the CDR3: TGCGCCAGCAGCGACAGGGGGCGAGAGGGCACTGAAGCTTTCTTT.

The V call is TRBV7-2, the J call TRBJ1-6, with 7 bases fitting TRBD1. J gave up 6 bases and V 1 base, and 3 bases lay outside the gene matches. The CDR3 sequence is 15 residues long. Germline assignment: CDR1 SGHTA and CDR2 FQGNSA. CDR3 nucleotides: TGTGCCAGCAGCTTAGGTGGGACAGCTAATTCACCCCTCCACTTT. Protein product: CASSLGGTANSPLHF. The variable domain in full, completed from reference TRBV7-2 and TRBJ1-6, reads GAGVSQSPSNKVTEKGKDVELRCDPISGHTALYWYRQSLGQGLEFLIYFQGNSAPDKSGLPSDRFSAERTGGSVSTLTIQRTQQEDSAVYLCASSLGGTANSPLHFGNGTRLTVT.

V and J are TRBV29-1 and TRBJ2-1; D is unclear. The V gene's germline CDR1 is SQVTM and CDR2 ANQGSEA. Trimming took 4 bases from V and 3 from J, leaving 10 bases between them. This CDR3 is 13 amino acids long. CDR3 amino acids: CSVGFSNYNEQFF. In nucleotides, the CDR3 is TGCAGCGTTGGCTTCTCCAACTACAATGAGCAGTTCTTC.

This chain uses TRBV19 with TRBJ1-6; D is unresolved. V was cut by 3 bases and J by 0 bases, with 12 bases left in between. This CDR3 has 17 residues. The germline gives CDR1 LNHDA, CDR2 SQIVND (reference sequence). The CDR3 sequence is CASSISSGSSYNSPLHF. The CDR3, as DNA: TGTGCCAGTAGTATTTCATCTGGGAGCTCCTATAATTCACCCCTCCACTTT.

V and J are TRBV3-1 (or the pseudogene TRBV3-2) and TRBJ2-2; 8 nucleotides line up with TRBD2. The germline CDR1 and CDR2 sequences are LGHDT and YNNKEL (reference sequence). This CDR3 contains 16 residues. V lost 4 bases and J lost 1; bases outside the gene matches: 5. The CDR3 region is CASSLRGGKNTGELFF. The CDR3 DNA sequence: TGTGCCAGCAGCCTTCGGGGGGGCAAGAACACCGGGGAGCTGTTTTTT.

The chain recombines TRBV6-5 with TRBJ1-3; no definite D call. Looked up from germline, CDR1 is MNHEY and CDR2 is SVGAGI. The CDR3 runs 14 residues. V was pared by 6 bases and J by 7 bases, with 16 bases between. The CDR3 region is CASSRPGLSNTIYF. DNA of the CDR3: TGTGCCAGCAGCCGCCCCGGTCTCTCGAACACCATATATTTT.

V and J are TRBV11-3 and TRBJ2-2, with D possibly matching TRBD1 (5 bases). V lost 5 bases and J lost 6, with 16 bases in between. Looked up from germline, CDR1 is SGHNT and CDR2 is YENEEA. CDR3 length equals 15 residues. CDR3 sequence (DNA): TGTGCCAGCAGCCCTTCAGGGATCAGGGCCGGGGAGCTGTTTTTT. This sequence encodes CASSPSGIRAGELFF.

This sequence joins TRBV29-1 and TRBJ2-7; no clear D gene. Trimming pared 5 bases from V and 4 bases from J, leaving 18 bases between. Germline CDR1 and CDR2: SQVTM and ANQGSEA. The CDR3 runs 14 residues. For the CDR3, the DNA is TGCAGCGTTTCTTTCCGCTCCCGGTCTTACGAGCAGTACTTC. Its protein is CSVSFRSRSYEQYF.

This clone was counted once. CDR3 nucleotide sequence: TGTGCCAGCAGCCCTGAGGGACAGGGGAGTCACACTGAAGCTTTCTTT. Encoded protein: CASSPEGQGSHTEAFF. The J gene is TRBJ1-1, the V gene TRBV6-4; 10 nucleotides agree with TRBD1. CDR3 length: 16 residues. Germline trimming cut 6 bases from V and 3 bases from J; bases unmatched to any gene: 10. CDR1 is MRHNA and CDR2 is SNTAGT in the germline V gene.

The gene calls are TRBV18 and TRBJ1-6; D is possibly TRBD1 (5 bases). V shed 2 bases and J shed 9 bases, with 17 bases lying between them. Germline loops: CDR1 KGHSH, CDR2 LQKENI. The CDR3 contains 16 residues. The chain's CDR3 is CASSPTLQGFGSPLHF. DNA for the CDR3: TGTGCCAGCTCACCAACCCTCCAGGGTTTCGGTTCACCCCTCCACTTT.